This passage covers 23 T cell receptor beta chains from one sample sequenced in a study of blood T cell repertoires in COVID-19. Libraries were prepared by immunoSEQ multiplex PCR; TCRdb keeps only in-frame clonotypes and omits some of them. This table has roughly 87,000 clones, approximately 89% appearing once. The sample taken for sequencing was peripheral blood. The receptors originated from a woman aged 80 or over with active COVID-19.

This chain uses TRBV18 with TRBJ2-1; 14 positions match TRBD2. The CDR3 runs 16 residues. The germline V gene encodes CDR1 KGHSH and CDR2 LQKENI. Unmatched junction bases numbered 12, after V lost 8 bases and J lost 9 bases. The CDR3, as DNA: TGTGCCAGCACGGGACTAGCGGGAGCTACCCGTGCTGAGCAGTTCTTC. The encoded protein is CASTGLAGATRAEQFF. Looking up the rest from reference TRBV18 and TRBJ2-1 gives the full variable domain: NAGVMQNPRHLVRRRGQEARLRCSPMKGHSHVYWYRQLPEEGLKFMVYLQKENIIDESGMPKERFSAEFPKEGPSILRIQQVVRGDSAAYFCASTGLAGATRAEQFFGPGTRLTVL.

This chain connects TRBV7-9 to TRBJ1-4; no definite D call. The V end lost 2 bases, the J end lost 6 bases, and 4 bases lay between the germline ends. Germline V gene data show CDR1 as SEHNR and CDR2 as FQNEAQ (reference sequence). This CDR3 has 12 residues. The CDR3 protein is CASSLLHEKLFF. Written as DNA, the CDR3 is TGTGCCAGCAGCTTACTACATGAAAAACTGTTTTTT.

The CDR3 sequence is CSASEWREYSYEQYF. The CDR3 nucleotides are TGCAGTGCTAGTGAGTGGCGGGAGTACTCCTACGAGCAGTACTTC. The V and J genes are TRBV20-1 and TRBJ2-7; 7 bases agree with TRBD2. This CDR3 is built from 15 residues. Looked up from germline, CDR1 is DFQATT and CDR2 is SNEGSKA (reference sequence). Trimming took 3 bases from V and 0 from J; bases not matched to a gene: 8.

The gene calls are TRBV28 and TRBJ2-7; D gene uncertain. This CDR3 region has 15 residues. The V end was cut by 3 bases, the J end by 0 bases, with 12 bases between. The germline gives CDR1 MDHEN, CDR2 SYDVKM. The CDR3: CASSLPSRSSYEQYF. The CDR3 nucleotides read TGTGCCAGCAGTTTGCCGAGTAGGAGCTCCTACGAGCAGTACTTC. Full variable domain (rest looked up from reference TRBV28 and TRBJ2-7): DVKVTQSSRYLVKRTGEKVFLECVQDMDHENMFWYRQDPGLGLRLIYFSYDVKMKEKGDIPEGYSVSREKKERFSLILESASTNQTSMYLCASSLPSRSSYEQYFGPGTRLTVT.

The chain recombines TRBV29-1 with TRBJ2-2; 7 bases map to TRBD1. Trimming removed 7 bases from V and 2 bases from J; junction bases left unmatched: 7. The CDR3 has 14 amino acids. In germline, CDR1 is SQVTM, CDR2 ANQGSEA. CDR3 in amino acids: CSASGTVNTGELFF. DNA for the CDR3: TGCAGCGCTTCCGGGACAGTAAACACCGGGGAGCTGTTTTTT.

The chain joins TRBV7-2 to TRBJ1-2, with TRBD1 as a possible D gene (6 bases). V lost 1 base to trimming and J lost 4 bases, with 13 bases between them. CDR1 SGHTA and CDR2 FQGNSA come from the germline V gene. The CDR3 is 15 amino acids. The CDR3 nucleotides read TGTGCCAGCAGCTTAGAGGGCAGGGGCGGCTATGGCTACACCTTC. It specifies CASSLEGRGGYGYTF.

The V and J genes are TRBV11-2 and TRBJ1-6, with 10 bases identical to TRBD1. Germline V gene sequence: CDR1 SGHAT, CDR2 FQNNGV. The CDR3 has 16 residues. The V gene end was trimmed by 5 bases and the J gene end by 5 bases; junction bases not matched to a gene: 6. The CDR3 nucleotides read TGTGCCAGCAGCCTTCGCGGGACAGGGGATAATTCACCCCTCCACTTT. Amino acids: CASSLRGTGDNSPLHF.

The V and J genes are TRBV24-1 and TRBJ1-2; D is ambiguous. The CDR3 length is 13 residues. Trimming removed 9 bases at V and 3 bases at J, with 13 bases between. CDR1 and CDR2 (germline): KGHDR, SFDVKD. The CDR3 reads CATAQPGYYGYTF. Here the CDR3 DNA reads TGTGCCACCGCGCAGCCAGGCTACTATGGCTACACCTTC.

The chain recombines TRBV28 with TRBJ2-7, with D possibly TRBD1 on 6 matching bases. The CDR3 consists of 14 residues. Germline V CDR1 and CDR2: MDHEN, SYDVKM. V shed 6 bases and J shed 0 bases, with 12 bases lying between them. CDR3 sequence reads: CASSLTGFSYEQYF. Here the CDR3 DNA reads TGTGCCAGCAGCCTGACAGGTTTCTCCTACGAGCAGTACTTC.

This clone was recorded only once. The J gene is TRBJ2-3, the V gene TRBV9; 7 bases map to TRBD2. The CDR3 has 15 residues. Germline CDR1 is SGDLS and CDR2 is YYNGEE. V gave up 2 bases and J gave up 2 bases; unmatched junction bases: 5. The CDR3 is CASSVPGGFTDTQYF. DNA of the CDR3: TGTGCCAGCAGCGTCCCGGGAGGATTCACAGATACGCAGTATTTT.

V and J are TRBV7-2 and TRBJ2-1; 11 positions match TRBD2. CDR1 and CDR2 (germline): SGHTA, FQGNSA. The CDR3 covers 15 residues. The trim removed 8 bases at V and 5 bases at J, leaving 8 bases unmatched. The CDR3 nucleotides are TGTGCCAGCTCCCCGACTAGCGGGACCAACAATGAGCAGTTCTTC. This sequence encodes CASSPTSGTNNEQFF.

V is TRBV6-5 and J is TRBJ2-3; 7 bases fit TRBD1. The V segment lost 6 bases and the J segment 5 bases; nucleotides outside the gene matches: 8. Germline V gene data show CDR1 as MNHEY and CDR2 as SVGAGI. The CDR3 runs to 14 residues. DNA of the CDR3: TGTGCCAGCAGATTCGGGACAGATAAAGATACGCAGTATTTT. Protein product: CASRFGTDKDTQYF.

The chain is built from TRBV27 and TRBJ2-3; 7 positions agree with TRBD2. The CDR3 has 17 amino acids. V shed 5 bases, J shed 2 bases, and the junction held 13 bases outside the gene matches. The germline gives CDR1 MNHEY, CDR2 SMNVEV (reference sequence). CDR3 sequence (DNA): TGTGCCAGCAGTCCTCTCCGAGGGAGGGGATTCACAGATACGCAGTATTTT. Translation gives CASSPLRGRGFTDTQYF.

CDR3 in DNA: TGCGCCAGCAGCTTAACGGGACAGGGACGAACTTCAGATACGCAGTATTTT. This translates into CASSLTGQGRTSDTQYF. The chain joins TRBV5-1 to TRBJ2-3; 9 bases line up with TRBD1. This CDR3 is 17 amino acids long. The ends lost 2 bases at V and 4 bases at J; junction bases unmatched: 11. Looked up from germline, CDR1 is SGHRS and CDR2 is YFSETQ.

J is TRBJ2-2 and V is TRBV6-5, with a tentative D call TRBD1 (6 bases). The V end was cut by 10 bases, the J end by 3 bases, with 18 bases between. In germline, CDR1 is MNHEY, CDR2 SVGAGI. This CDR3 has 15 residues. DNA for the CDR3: TGTGCCACCATACGAGACAGGCAATACACCGGGGAGCTGTTTTTT. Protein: CATIRDRQYTGELFF.

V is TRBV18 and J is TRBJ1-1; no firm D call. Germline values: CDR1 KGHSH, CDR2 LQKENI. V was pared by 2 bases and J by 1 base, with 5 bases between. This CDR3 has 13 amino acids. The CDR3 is CASSPGRNTEAFF. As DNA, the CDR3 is TGTGCCAGCTCACCAGGGCGGAACACTGAAGCTTTCTTT.

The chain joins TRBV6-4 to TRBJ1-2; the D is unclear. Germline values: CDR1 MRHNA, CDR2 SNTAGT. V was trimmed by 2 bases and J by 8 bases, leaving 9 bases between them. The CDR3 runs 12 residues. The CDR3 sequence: CASSDGLWGYTF. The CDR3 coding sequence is TGTGCCAGCAGTGACGGCCTGTGGGGCTACACCTTC.

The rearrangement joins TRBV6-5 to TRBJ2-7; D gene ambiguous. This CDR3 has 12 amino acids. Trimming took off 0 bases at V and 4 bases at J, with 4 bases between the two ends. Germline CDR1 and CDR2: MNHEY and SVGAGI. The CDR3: CASSYSRYEQYF. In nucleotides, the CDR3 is TGTGCCAGCAGTTACTCGAGGTACGAGCAGTACTTC.

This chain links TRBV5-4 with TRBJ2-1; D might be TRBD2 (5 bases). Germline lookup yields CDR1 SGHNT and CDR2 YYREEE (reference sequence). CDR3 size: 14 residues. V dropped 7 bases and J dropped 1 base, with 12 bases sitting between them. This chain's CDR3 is CASALGSSYNEQFF. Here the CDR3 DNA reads TGTGCCAGCGCCCTGGGGAGTTCCTACAATGAGCAGTTCTTC.

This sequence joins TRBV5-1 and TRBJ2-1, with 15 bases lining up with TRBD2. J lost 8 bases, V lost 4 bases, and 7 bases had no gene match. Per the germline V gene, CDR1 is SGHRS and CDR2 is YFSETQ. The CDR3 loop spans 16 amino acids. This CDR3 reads CASSKGLAGGGDEQFF. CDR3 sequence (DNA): TGCGCCAGCAGCAAGGGACTAGCGGGAGGAGGGGATGAGCAGTTCTTC. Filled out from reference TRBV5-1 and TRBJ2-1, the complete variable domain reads KAGVTQTPRYLIKTRGQQVTLSCSPISGHRSVSWYQQTPGQGLQFLFEYFSETQRNKGNFPGRFSGRQFSNSRSEMNVSTLELGDSALYLCASSKGLAGGGDEQFFGPGTRLTVL.

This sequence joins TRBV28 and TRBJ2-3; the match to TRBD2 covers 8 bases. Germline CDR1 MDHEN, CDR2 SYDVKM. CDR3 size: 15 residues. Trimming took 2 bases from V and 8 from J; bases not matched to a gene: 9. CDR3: CASSLPGGAGGTQYF. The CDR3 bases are TGTGCCAGCAGTTTACCGGGGGGGGCGGGCGGTACGCAGTATTTT.

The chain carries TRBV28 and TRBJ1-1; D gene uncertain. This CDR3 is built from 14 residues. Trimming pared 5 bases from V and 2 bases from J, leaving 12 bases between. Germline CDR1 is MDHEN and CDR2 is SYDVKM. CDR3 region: CASSLGRENTEAFF. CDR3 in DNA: TGTGCCAGCAGTCTAGGACGGGAAAACACTGAAGCTTTCTTT.

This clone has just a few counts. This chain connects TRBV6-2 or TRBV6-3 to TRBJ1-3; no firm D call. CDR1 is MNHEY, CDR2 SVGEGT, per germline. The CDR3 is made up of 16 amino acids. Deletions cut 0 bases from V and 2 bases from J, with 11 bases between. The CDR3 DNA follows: TGTGCCAGCAGTTACTCTCCGGGGAGCCCTGGAAACACCATATATTTT. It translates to CASSYSPGSPGNTIYF.